This T cell receptor beta chain was captured in a study of PD-1 blockade in classical Hodgkin lymphoma. General observations from the study: Reports described newly diagnosed patients as having lower baseline TCR diversity than healthy donors.

Assay: immunoSEQ multiplex PCR; the TCRdb copy retains only in-frame clones and omits some. The profile shows 15,000 to 17,000 clones, just over 85% of them singletons. The time point: newly diagnosed, previously untreated cHL patient sample. Magnetic negative selection was used to purify CD4+ T cells from PBMCs that had been thawed. PBMCs representing newly diagnosed, untreated classical Hodgkin lymphoma functioned as the comparison. Note on this clone: What it recognizes is unknown.

The CDR3 loop spans 16 amino acids. Germline CDR1 WNHNN, CDR2 SYGVQD (reference sequence). Trimming cost V 3 bases and J 9 bases; bases outside gene matches: 12. This clonotype was obtained from a human donor with classical Hodgkin lymphoma. Sequencing was performed on CD4+ T cells from blood. The V call is TRBV10-1, the J call TRBJ2-1; 9 bases fit TRBD2. CDR3: CASSDPTSGRRGEQFF. Written as DNA, the CDR3 is TGCGCCAGCAGTGACCCCACCAGCGGGAGGAGGGGTGAGCAGTTCTTC.